A selection of T cell receptor beta chains follows, all from one sample in a study of T cell responses to AZD1222 COVID-19 vaccine. Sequencing used immunoSEQ multiplex PCR; TCRdb keeps in-frame clones, though not all of them. The repertoire has some 110,000 clones, about 88% of them found once; the top ten carry 6.5% to 9%. The sample was peripheral blood, taken on day 0 of AZD1222 vaccination. These receptors originate from an adult in good health. Each CDR3 is given with its conserved first and last residue. The D gene is left open where the match is weak. Expanded clones are given a class, and other clones once, few, many or no size at all.

j_call v_call clone_size d_call cdr3_nt cdr3_aa
TRBJ2-2 TRBV6-5 - - TGTGCCAGCGAAACCGGGGAGCTGTTTTTT CASETGELFF
TRBJ1-2 TRBV4-2 - - TGTGCCAGCAGCCAAGATACTTCCAACTATGGCTACACCTTC CASSQDTSNYGYTF
TRBJ2-2 TRBV24-1 once TRBD2 TGTGCCACCAGTGATTTTCCGGGGGGGCCTAACACCGGGGAGCTGTTTTTT CATSDFPGGPNTGELFF
TRBJ2-7 TRBV19 - - TGTGCCAGTAGTTTGGGCTCGAGCTCCTACGAGCAGTACTTC CASSLGSSSYEQYF
TRBJ2-7 TRBV6-5 - TRBD1 TGTGCCAGCGGACAGGGAGTAAGGGTCGAGCAGTACTTC CASGQGVRVEQYF
TRBJ1-5 TRBV3-1/TRBV3-2 - TRBD1 TGTGCCAGCAGCCTAGGCCAGGGGGCAGACAAAGCCCAGCATTTT CASSLGQGADKAQHF
TRBJ2-1 TRBV6-5 - - TGTGCCAGCAGTTCATGGGACCGCTACAATGAGCAGTTCTTC CASSSWDRYNEQFF
TRBJ1-2 TRBV6-2/TRBV6-3 - TRBD1 TGTGCCAGCAGTTACTTTTCGGCAGGGGGCGATGGCTACACCTTC CASSYFSAGGDGYTF
TRBJ1-4 TRBV28 once - TGTGCCAGCAGTCTGGGGGCCTCAACTAATGAAAAACTGTTTTTT CASSLGASTNEKLFF
TRBJ2-1 TRBV28 - - TGTGCCGTTCGCGGCGGATCCTACAATGAGCAGTTCTTC CAVRGGSYNEQFF
TRBJ2-3 TRBV15 - - TGTGCCACCAGCAGAGATTTATCCGGAGATACGCAGTATTTT CATSRDLSGDTQYF
TRBJ2-2 TRBV19 - TRBD1 TGTGCCAGTAGTAGTGGGACAGGGGGTACCGGGGAGCTGTTTTTT CASSSGTGGTGELFF
TRBJ1-1 TRBV5-6 - - TGTGCCAGCAGCTTGCGGGCGGGACGGAACACTGAAGCTTTCTTT CASSLRAGRNTEAFF
TRBJ1-1 TRBV7-2 - - TGTGCCAGCAGCTTATTCTCTTCCACTGAAGCTTTCTTT CASSLFSSTEAFF
TRBJ1-5 TRBV30 - - TGTGCCTGGAGTGGGGGAGGGGAGCGTCAGCCCCAGCATTTT CAWSGGGERQPQHF
TRBJ1-1 TRBV2 - - TGTGCCAGCAGGATTGGGGTAGCTGAAGCTTTCTTT CASRIGVAEAFF
TRBJ2-1 TRBV14 - TRBD1 TGTGCCAGCAGCCGGACAGGGGGCACCTACAATGAGCAGTTCTTC CASSRTGGTYNEQFF
TRBJ1-4 TRBV2 - TRBD1 TGTGCCAGCAGTCGACAGGGGGGTGAAAAACTGTTTTTT CASSRQGGEKLFF
TRBJ2-5 TRBV6-5 - TRBD1 TGTGCCAGCACCAGGGGACAGGGGGCACGAGAGACCCAGTACTTC CASTRGQGARETQYF
TRBJ2-7 TRBV28 once - TGTGCCAGCAGGGGGCGGGAATCGGGGGAGCAGTACTTC CASRGRESGEQYF
TRBJ1-5 TRBV5-1 - - TGCGCCAGCAGCTTGGAGGGGGGCGCGACTCAGCCCCAGCATTTT CASSLEGGATQPQHF
TRBJ1-1 TRBV14 few - TGTGCCAGCAGCCAAGTTTCGAGGGGCGGAGCTTTCTTT CASSQVSRGGAFF